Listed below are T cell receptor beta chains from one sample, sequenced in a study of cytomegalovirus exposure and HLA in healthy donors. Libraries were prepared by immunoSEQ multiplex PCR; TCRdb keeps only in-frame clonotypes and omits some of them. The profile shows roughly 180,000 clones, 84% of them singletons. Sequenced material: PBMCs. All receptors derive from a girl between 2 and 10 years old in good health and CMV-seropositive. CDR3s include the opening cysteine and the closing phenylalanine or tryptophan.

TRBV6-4 CASSGTGVDTQYF
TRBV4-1 CASSHSLTGNTEAFF
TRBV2 CASRGGYEQYF
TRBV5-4 CASSSGGTVQGYEQYF
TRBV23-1 CASGRKPTGYEQYF
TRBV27 CASSPDGQGAYYGYTF
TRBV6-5 CASSLTGWENTEAFF
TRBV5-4 CASRLAGNGEQFF
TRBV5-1 CASRSGNLNTEAFF
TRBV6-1 CASNRLLGGTEAFF
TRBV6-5 CASSYGTGWNQDTQYF
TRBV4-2 CASSQQTAANYGYTF
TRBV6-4 CASSTGGLAGDTQYF
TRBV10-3 CAISESTRVRGSYEQYF
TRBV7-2 CASSVPGQGGEQYF
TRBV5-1 CASSPRDRGLDSPLHF
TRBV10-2 CASRDRGPKLFF
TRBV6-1 CASSGKRAHEQFF
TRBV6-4 CASSEIRGITYEQYF
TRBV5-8 CASSFPDRGNQPQHF
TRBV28 CASSAIQGTHAEAFF
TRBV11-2 CASSKGLAGVETQYF
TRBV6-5 CASSYGHPGQYF
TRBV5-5 CASSGTTGIDNSPLHF
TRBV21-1 CASSKGRRGAFF
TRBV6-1 CASSAGQGPTPSYNEQFF
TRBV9 CASSVTSVNTEAFF
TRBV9 CASSVDIMGTSGRGSTDTQYF
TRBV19 CASRSQGKYLTGGTEAFF
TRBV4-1 CASSPGLAGNANTGELFF
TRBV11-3 CASSLGLAGGPGETQYF
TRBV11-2 CASSSRTATNEKLFF
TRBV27 CASSPVERGSYEQYF
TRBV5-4 CASSLGAARGDYTF
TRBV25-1 CASSVTGGTGELFF
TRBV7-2 CASSLKPPSGSGSSYEQYF
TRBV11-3 CASSSGMAGDTQYF
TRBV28 CASSGFPGNTIYF
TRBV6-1 CASSPRTDSNQPQHF
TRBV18 CASSPPDTYGYTF
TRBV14 CASSGHFSGSRETQYF
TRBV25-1 CASSGSAVPSSYNEQFF
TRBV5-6 CASRLDRVNYGYTF
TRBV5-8 CASSLVRRNEQFF
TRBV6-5 CASSYNGVGSYGYTF
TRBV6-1 CASRQGRDTEAFF
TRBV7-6 CASSLGLWRRKGNTIYF
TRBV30 CAARGISAGSYEQYF
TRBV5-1 CASSFWGTGNEQYF
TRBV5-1 CASSLNGQGSTGELFF
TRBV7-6 CASSPIQGKNTGELFF
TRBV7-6 CASSLETGYNSPLHF
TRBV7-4 CASSRSWGDGSNQPQHF
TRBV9 CASSVALAGQGTQYF
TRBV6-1 CASSEVGRGFGTEAFF
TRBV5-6 CASSSPGQGPQNIQYF
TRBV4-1 CASSPLGGKSSYNEQFF
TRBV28 CASSLIVRDMDEQYF
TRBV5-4 CASSDTSWSSYNEQFF
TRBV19 CASSIEPGTAYGYTF